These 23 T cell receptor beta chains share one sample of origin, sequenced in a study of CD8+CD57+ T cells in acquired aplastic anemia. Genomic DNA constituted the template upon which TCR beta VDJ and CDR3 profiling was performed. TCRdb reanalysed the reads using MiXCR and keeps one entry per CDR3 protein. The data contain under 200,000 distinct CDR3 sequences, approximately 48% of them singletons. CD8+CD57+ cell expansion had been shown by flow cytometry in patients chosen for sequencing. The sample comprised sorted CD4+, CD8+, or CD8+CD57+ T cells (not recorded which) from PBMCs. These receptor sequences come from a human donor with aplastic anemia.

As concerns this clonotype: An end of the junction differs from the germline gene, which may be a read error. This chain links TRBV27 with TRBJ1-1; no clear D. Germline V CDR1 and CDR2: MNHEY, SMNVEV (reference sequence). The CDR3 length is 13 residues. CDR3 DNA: TGTGCCAACAGTTTGGAGATAAACACTGAAGCTTTCTTT. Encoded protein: CANSLEINTEAFF.

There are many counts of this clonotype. The DNA of the CDR3 is TGTGCCACCAGCAGAGGTCGAGGACGAGGCACTGAAGCTTTCTTT. This sequence encodes CATSRGRGRGTEAFF. This rearrangement joins TRBV15 to TRBJ1-1; the D is unclear. CDR3 length: 15 residues. V was trimmed by 1 base and J by 4 bases, leaving 13 bases between them. Germline CDR1 reads LNHNV; CDR2 reads YYDKDF (reference sequence).

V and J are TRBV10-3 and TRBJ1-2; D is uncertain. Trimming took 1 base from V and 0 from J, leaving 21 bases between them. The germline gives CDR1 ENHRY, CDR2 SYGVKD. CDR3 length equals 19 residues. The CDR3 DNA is TGTGCCATCAGTGAGTACTCCCGATTATCCGAAGGCCCTAACTATGGCTACACCTTC. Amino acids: CAISEYSRLSEGPNYGYTF.

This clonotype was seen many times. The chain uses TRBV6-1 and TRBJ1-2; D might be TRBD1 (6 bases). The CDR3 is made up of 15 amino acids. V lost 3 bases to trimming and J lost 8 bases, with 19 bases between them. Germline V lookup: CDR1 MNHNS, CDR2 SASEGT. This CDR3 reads CASSEGGLQGMGYTF. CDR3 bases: TGTGCCAGCAGTGAGGGGGGCCTACAGGGTATGGGCTACACCTTC.

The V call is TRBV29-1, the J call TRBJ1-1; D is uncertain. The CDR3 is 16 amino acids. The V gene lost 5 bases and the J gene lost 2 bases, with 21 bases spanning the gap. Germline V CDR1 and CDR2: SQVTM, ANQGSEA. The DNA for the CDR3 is TGCAGCGTTCGCCCTCGGCTCTCTCGTGTCAACACTGAAGCTTTCTTT. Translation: CSVRPRLSRVNTEAFF.

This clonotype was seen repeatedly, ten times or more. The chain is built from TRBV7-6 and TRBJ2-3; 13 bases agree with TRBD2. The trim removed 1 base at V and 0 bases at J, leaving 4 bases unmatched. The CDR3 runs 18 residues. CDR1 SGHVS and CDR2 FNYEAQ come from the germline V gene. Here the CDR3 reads CASSLGVTSGGSTDTQYF. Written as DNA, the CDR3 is TGTGCCAGCAGCTTAGGGGTGACTAGCGGGGGGAGCACAGATACGCAGTATTTT.

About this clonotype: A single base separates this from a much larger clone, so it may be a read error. In DNA, the CDR3 is TGTGCCAGCAGGCGACAGGGGGTTGGGGACACTGAAGCTTTCTTT. It codes for CASRRQGVGDTEAFF. This chain links TRBV2 with TRBJ1-1; TRBD1 matches at 9 bases. V lost 6 bases to trimming and J lost 3 bases; unmatched junction nucleotides: 8. The CDR3 totals 15 residues. Germline CDR1 is SNHLY and CDR2 is FYNNEI.

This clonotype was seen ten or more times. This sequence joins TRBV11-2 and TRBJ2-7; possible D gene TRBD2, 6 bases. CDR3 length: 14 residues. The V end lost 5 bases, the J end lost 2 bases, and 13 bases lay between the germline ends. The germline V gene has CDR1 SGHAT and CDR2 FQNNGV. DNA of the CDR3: TGTGCCAGCAGCCGGGCTAGCGCGACCTACGAGCAGTACTTC. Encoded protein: CASSRASATYEQYF.

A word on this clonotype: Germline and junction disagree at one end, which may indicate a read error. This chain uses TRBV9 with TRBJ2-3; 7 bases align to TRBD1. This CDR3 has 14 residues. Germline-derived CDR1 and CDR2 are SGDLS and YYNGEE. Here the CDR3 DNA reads TGTGCTAGCAGCGCCGGACAGGATCGAGATACGCAGTATTTT. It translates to CASSAGQDRDTQYF.

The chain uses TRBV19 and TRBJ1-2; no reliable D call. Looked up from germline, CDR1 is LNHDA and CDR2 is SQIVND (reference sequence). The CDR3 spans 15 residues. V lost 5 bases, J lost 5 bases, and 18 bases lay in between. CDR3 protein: CASSPEHTVGYGYTF. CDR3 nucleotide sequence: TGTGCCAGTAGTCCTGAGCATACTGTGGGGTATGGCTACACCTTC. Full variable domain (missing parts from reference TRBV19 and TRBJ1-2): DGGITQSPKYLFRKEGQNVTLSCEQNLNHDAMYWYRQDPGQGLRLIYYSQIVNDFQKGDIAEGYSVSREKKESFPLTVTSAQKNPTAFYLCASSPEHTVGYGYTFGSGTRLTVV.

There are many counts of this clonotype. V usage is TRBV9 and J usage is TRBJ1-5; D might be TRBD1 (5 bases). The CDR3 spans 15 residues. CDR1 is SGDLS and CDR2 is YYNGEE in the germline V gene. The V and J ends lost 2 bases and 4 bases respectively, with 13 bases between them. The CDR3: CASSVGTGGNQPQHF. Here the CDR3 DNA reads TGTGCCAGCAGCGTGGGGACCGGCGGGAATCAGCCCCAGCATTTT.

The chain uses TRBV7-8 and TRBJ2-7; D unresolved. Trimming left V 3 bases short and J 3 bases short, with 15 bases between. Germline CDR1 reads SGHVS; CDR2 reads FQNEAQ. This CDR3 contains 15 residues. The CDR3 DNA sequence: TGTGCCAGCAGCTTCGGGTGGACGGCCGTCTACGAGCAGTACTTC. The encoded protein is CASSFGWTAVYEQYF.

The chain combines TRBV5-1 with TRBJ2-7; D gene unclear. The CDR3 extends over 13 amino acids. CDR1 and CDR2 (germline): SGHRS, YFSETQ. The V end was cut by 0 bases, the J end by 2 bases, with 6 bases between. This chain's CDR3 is CASSLGPAYEQYF. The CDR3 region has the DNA TGCGCCAGCAGCTTGGGTCCGGCCTACGAGCAGTACTTC.

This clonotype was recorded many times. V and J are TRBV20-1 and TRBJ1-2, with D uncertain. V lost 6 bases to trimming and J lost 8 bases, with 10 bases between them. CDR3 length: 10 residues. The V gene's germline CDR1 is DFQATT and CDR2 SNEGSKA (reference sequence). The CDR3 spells CSASPSGYTF. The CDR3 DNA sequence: TGCAGTGCCTCCCCATCCGGCTACACCTTC.

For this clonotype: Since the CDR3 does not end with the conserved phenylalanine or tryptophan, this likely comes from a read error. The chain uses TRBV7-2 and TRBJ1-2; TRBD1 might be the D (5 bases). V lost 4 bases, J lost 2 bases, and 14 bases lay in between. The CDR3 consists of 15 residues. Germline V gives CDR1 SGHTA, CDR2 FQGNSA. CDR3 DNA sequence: TGTGCCAGCAGCTCAAGACAGACGGGGAACTATGGCTACACCCTC. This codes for CASSSRQTGNYGYTL.

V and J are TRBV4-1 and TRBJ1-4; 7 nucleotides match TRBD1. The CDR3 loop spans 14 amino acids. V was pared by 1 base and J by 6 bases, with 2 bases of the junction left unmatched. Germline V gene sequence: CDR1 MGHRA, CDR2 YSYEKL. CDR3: CASSQVGTDEKLFF. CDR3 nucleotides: TGCGCCAGCAGCCAAGTTGGGACAGATGAAAAACTGTTTTTT.

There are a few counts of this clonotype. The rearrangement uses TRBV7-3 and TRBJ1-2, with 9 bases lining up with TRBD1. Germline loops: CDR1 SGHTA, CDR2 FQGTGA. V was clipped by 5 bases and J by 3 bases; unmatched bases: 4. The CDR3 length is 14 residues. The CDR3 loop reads CASSRGQGDYGYTF. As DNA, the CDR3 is TGTGCCAGCAGCCGGGGACAGGGAGACTATGGCTACACCTTC.

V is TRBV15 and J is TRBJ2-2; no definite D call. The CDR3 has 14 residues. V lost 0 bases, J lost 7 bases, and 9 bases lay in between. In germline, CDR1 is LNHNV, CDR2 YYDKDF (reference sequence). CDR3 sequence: CATSRDRVGGELFF. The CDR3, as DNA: TGTGCCACCAGCAGAGATCGCGTTGGCGGGGAGCTGTTTTTT. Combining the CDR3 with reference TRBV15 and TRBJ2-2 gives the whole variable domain DAMVIQNPRYQVTQFGKPVTLSCSQTLNHNVMYWYQQKSSQAPKLLFHYYDKDFNNEADTPDNFQSRRPNTSFCFLDIRSPGLGDTAMYLCATSRDRVGGELFFGEGSRLTVL.

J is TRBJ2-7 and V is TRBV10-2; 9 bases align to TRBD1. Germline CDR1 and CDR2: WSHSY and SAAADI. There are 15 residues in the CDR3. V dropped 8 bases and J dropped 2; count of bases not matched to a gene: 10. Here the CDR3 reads CASEAPGTGTYEQYF. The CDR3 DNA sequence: TGCGCCAGCGAGGCCCCCGGGACAGGGACCTACGAGCAGTACTTC.

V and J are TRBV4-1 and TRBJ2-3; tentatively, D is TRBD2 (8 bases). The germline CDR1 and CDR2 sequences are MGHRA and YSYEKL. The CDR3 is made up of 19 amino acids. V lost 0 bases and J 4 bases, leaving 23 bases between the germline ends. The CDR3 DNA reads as TGCGCCAGCAGCCAAGATCCCCTAGCGGGCGTAGGGGGCCCAGATACGCAGTATTTT. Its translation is CASSQDPLAGVGGPDTQYF.

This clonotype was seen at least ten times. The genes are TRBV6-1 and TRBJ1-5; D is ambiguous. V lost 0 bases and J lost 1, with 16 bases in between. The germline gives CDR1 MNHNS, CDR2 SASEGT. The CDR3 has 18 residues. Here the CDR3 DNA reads TGTGCCAGCAGTGAAGCGCCGGGAATGGGTGGAAGCAATCAGCCCCAGCATTTT. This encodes CASSEAPGMGGSNQPQHF.

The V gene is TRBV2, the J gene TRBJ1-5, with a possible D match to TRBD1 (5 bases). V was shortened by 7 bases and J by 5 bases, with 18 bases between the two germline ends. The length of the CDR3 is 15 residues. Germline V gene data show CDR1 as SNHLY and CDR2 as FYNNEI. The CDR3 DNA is TGTGCCAGCATATCAAGGGGCGGGAAGGATCAGCCCCAGCATTTT. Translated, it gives CASISRGGKDQPQHF.

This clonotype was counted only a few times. The CDR3 DNA follows: TGTGCCAGCAGTTTAGGGTACGCAGGGGGCAGTCGGACTGAAGCTTTCTTT. Its protein is CASSLGYAGGSRTEAFF. The chain carries TRBV27 and TRBJ1-1, with 8 bases fitting TRBD1. Germline CDR1 reads MNHEY; CDR2 reads SMNVEV (reference sequence). CDR3 size: 17 residues. With V trimmed by 2 bases and J by 5 bases, 13 bases remained unmatched.